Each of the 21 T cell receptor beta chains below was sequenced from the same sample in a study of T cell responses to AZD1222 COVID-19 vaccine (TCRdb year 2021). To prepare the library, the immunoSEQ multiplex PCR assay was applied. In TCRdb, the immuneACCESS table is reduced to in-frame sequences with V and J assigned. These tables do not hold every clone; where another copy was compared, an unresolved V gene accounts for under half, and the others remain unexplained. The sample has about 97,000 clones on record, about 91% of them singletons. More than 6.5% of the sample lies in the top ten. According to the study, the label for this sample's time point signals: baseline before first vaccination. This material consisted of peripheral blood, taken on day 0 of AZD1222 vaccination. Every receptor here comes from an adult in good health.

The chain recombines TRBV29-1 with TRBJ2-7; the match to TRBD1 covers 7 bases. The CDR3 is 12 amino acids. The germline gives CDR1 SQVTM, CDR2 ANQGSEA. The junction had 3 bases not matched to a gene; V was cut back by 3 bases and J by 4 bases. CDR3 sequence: CSVDGDRYEQYF. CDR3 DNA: TGCAGCGTTGATGGGGACAGATACGAGCAGTACTTC.

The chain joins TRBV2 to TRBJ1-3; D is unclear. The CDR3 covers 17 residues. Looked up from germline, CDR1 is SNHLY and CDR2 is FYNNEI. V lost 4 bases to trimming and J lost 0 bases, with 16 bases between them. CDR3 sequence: CASSAVAARYSGNTIYF. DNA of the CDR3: TGTGCCAGCAGTGCGGTGGCAGCCAGATACTCTGGAAACACCATATATTTT. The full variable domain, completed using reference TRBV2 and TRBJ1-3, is EPEVTQTPSHQVTQMGQEVILRCVPISNHLYFYWYRQILGQKVEFLVSFYNNEISEKSEIFDDQFSVERPDGSNFTLKIRSTKLEDSAMYFCASSAVAARYSGNTIYFGEGSWLTVV.

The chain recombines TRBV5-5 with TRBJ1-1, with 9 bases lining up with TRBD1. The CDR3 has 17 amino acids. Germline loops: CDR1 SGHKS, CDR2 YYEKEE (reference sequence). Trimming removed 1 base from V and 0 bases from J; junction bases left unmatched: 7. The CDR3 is CASSLIGQGLMNTEAFF. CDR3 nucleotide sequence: TGTGCCAGCAGCTTGATTGGACAGGGGCTCATGAACACTGAAGCTTTCTTT.

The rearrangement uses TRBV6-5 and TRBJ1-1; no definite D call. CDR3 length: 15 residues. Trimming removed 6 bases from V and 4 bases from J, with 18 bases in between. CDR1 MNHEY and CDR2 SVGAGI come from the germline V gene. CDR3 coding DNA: TGTGCCAGCAGCTCTCCGGTGGGCGGAGGCACTGAAGCTTTCTTT. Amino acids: CASSSPVGGGTEAFF.

This CDR3 reads CASSESGNYGYTF. The CDR3 bases are TGTGCCAGCAGTGAATCAGGGAACTATGGCTACACCTTC. This chain uses TRBV6-1 with TRBJ1-2; possibly TRBD1 for D (5 bases). Trimming took off 2 bases at V and 2 bases at J, with 6 bases between the two ends. Per germline, CDR1 MNHNS and CDR2 SASEGT. The CDR3 spans 13 residues.

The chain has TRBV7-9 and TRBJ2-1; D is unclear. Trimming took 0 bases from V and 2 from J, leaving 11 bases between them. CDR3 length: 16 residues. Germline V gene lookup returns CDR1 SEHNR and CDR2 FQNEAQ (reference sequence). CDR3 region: CASSLARAFPYNEQFF. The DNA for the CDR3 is TGTGCCAGCAGCTTAGCCCGCGCGTTCCCCTACAATGAGCAGTTCTTC.

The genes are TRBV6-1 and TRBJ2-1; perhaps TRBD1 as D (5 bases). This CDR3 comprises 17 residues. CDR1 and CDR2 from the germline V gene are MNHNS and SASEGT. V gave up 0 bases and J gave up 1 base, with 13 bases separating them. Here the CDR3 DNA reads TGTGCCAGCAGTGAAGCGAGACAGTTGGATTCCTACAATGAGCAGTTCTTC. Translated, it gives CASSEARQLDSYNEQFF.

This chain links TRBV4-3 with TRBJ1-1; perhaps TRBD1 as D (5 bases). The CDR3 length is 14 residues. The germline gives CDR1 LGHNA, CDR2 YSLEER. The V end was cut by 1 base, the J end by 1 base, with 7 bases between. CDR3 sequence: CASSQVQANTEAFF. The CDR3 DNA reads TGCGCCAGCAGCCAAGTACAGGCGAACACTGAAGCTTTCTTT.

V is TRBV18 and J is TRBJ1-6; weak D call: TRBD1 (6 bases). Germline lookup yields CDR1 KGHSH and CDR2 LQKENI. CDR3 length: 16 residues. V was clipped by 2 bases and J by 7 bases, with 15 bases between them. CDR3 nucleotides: TGTGCCAGCTCACCAATCCCAGGGGAGGACAATTCACCCCTCCACTTT. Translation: CASSPIPGEDNSPLHF.

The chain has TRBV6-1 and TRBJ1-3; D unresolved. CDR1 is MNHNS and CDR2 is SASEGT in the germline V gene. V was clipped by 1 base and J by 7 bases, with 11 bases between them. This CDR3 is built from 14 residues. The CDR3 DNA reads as TGTGCCAGCAGTGAAGTTGGTCGGGGTAACACCATATATTTT. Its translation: CASSEVGRGNTIYF.

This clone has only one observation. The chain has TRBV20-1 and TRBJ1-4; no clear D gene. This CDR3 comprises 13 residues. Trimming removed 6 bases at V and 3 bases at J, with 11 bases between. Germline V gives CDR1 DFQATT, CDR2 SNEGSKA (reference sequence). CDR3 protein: CSASRASNEKLFF. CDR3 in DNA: TGCAGTGCCAGTCGGGCGTCTAATGAAAAACTGTTTTTT.

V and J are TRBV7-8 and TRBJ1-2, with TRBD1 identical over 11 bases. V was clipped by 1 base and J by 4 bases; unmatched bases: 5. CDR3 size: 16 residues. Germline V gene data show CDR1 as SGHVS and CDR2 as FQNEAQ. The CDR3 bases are TGTGCCAGCAGCTTAGGGACAGGGGGCGCAGGCTATGGCTACACCTTC. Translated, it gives CASSLGTGGAGYGYTF.

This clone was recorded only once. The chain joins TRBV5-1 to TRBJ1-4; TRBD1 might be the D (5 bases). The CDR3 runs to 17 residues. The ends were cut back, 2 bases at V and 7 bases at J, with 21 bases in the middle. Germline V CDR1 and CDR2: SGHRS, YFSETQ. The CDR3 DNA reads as TGCGCCAGCAGCTTCGACCTCAAGGGGAAAATGGGTGAAAAACTGTTTTTT. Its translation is CASSFDLKGKMGEKLFF.

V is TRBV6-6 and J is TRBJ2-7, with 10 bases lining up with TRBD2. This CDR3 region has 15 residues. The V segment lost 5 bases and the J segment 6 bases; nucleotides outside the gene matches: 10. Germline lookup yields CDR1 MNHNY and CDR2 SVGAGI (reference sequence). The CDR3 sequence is CASSRLAGDLPEQYF. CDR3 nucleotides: TGTGCCAGCAGTCGGCTAGCGGGAGACCTGCCCGAGCAGTACTTC.

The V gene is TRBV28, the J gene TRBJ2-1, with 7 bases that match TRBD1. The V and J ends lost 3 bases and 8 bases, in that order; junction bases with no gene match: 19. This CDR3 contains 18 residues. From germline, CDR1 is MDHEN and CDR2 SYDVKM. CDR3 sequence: CASSLSSGTAYEMDEQFF. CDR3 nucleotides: TGTGCCAGCAGTTTGTCCTCGGGGACAGCCTACGAAATGGATGAGCAGTTCTTC.

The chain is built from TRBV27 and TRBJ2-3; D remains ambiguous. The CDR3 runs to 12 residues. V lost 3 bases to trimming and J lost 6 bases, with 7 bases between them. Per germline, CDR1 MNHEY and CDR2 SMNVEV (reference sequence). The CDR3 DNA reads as TGTGCCAGCAGTTTCCCCGGGGATACGCAGTATTTT. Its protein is CASSFPGDTQYF.

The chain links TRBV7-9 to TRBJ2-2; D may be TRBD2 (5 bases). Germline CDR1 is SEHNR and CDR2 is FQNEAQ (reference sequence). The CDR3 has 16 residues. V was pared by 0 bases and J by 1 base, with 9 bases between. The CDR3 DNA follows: TGTGCCAGCAGCTTAGCGCGGGCTTTGAACACCGGGGAGCTGTTTTTT. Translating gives CASSLARALNTGELFF.

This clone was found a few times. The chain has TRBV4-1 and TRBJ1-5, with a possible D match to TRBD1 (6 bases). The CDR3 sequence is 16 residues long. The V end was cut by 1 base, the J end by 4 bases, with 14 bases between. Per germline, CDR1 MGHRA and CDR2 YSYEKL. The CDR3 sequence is CASSQVDFQGNQPQHF. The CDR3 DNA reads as TGCGCCAGCAGCCAAGTGGACTTTCAGGGGAATCAGCCCCAGCATTTT.

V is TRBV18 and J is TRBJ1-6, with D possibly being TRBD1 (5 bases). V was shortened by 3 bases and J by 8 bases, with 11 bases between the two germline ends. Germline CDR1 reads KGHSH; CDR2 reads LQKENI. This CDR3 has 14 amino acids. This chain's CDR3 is CASSPGGDDSPLHF. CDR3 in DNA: TGTGCCAGCTCACCGGGGGGGGACGATTCACCCCTCCACTTT.

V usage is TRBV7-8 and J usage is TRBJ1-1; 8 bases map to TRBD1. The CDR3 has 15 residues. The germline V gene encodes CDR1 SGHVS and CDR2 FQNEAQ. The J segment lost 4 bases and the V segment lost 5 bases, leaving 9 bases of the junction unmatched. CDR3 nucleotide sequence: TGTGCCAGCAGCACCCAGGGGGCCGCGTCCACTGAAGCTTTCTTT. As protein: CASSTQGAASTEAFF.

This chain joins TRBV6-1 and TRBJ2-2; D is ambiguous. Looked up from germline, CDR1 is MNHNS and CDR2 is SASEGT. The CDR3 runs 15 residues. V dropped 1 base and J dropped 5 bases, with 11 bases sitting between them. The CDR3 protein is CASSEVGLATGELFF. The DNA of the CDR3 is TGTGCCAGCAGTGAAGTCGGTTTGGCAACCGGGGAGCTGTTTTTT.